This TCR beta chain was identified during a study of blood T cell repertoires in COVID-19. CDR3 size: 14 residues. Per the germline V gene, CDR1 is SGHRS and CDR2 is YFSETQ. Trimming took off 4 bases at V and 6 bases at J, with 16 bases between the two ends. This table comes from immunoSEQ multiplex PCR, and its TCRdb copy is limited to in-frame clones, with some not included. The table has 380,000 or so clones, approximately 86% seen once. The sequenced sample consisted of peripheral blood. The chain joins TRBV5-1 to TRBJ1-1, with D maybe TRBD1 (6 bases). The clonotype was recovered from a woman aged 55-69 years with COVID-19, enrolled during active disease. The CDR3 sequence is CASSPGGQWAEAFF. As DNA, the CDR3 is TGCGCCAGCAGCCCGGGGGGGCAGTGGGCTGAAGCTTTCTTT.